The clone carrying this T cell receptor (beta chain) was observed a handful of times. Germline V gives CDR1 SGHTA, CDR2 FQGNSA. The CDR3 loop spans 15 amino acids. Trimming shortened V by 3 bases and J by 4 bases, and 10 bases separated the two germline ends. The data were taken from a study of T cells in Graves' hyperthyroidism and ophthalmopathy. The TCR beta CDR3 regions underwent amplification using RNA transcripts as the source. The TCR CDR3 first-round RT-PCR relied on the HTBI primer set. TCRdb recomputed calls from the multiplex PCR reads with MiXCR, one row per CDR3 protein. This repertoire shows hundreds of thousands of distinct CDR3 sequences, about 20% found once; its top ten account for around 54%. Uncontrolled infection, other autoimmune disease, pregnancy or lactation excluded patients.

The receptor was derived from a woman between 70 and 85 years old with Graves' ophthalmopathy. The chain combines TRBV7-2 with TRBJ2-6; D unclear. Sequencing was performed on blood. CDR3 residues: CASSFLLGGANVLTF. CDR3 coding DNA: TGTGCCAGCAGCTTTTTACTCGGCGGGGCCAACGTCCTGACTTTC.